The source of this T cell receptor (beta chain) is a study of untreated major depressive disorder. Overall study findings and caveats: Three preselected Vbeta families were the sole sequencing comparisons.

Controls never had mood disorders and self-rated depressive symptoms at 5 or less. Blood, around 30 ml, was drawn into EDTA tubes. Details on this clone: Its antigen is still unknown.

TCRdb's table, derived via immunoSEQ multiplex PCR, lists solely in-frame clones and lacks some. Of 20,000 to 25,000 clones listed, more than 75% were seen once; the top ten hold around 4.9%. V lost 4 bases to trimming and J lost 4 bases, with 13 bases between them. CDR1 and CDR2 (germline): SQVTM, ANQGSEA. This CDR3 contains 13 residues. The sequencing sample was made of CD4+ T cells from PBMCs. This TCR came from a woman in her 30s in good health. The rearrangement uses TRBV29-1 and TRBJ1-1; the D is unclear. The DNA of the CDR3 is TGCAGCGTTGTGTTGTCGGGTCCCACTGAAGCTTTCTTT. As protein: CSVVLSGPTEAFF.